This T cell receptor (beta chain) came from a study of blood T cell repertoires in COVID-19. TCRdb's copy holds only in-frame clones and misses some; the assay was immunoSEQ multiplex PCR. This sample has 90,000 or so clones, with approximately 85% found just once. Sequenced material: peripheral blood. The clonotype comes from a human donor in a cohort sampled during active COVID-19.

In DNA form, the CDR3 reads TGTGCCAGCACCAGGACAGGCTTCGAGCAGTACTTC. Protein sequence: CASTRTGFEQYF. The gene calls are TRBV6-5 and TRBJ2-7; TRBD1 matches at 7 bases. The CDR3 is 12 amino acids. Germline V gene sequence: CDR1 MNHEY, CDR2 SVGAGI. The trim removed 7 bases at V and 6 bases at J, leaving 6 bases unmatched.